Presented here are 15 T cell receptor beta chains from one specimen sequenced in a study of blood T cell repertoires in COVID-19. The repertoire was sequenced with immunoSEQ multiplex PCR; TCRdb's copy has only in-frame clones and lacks some. The table has some 75,000 clones, approximately 90% seen once. The source material was peripheral blood. These receptors came from a man in his sixties or seventies with active or convalescent COVID-19.

The J gene is TRBJ1-5, the V gene TRBV28; the D gene is possibly TRBD1 (5 bases). Trimming took 5 bases from V and 0 from J, leaving 14 bases between them. The CDR3 has 16 amino acids. Germline lookup yields CDR1 MDHEN and CDR2 SYDVKM. The CDR3 coding sequence is TGTGCCAGCAGTACGAGGCGACAGAATAGCAATCAGCCCCAGCATTTT. Encoded protein: CASSTRRQNSNQPQHF.

This clone was observed a few times. The genes are TRBV7-5 and TRBJ2-3; the table's D gene call, TRBD2, was not cross checked with the DNA. TRBV7-5 is a recognized pseudogene. CDR3 length equals 13 residues. CDR3 sequence: CVRSRSHADTQYF. CDR3 bases: TGTGTCAGAAGCCGGAGCCATGCAGATACGCAGTATTTT.

The rearrangement uses TRBV30 and TRBJ2-7; 7 positions match TRBD1. CDR3 length: 14 amino acids. Germline V gene lookup returns CDR1 GTSNPN and CDR2 SVGIG (reference sequence). The V segment lost 8 bases and the J segment 2 bases; nucleotides outside the gene matches: 12. The CDR3 sequence: CATTRSGTAYEQYF. CDR3 DNA sequence: TGTGCCACTACCCGGTCAGGGACAGCCTACGAGCAGTACTTC.

CDR3 bases: TGTGCCAGCAGCTTAGCGACGGGAGTAGCGGGGGGTTACTTC. Protein product: CASSLATGVAGGYF. J is TRBJ2-7 and V is TRBV11-2; TRBD2 agrees at 10 bases. J lost 13 bases, V lost 1 base, and 10 bases had no gene match. The germline V gene encodes CDR1 SGHAT and CDR2 FQNNGV. This CDR3 has 14 residues.

This clone showed up just a few times. V gene TRBV27 combines with J gene TRBJ2-7; 9 nucleotides align to TRBD1. This CDR3 comprises 15 residues. Germline CDR1 reads MNHEY; CDR2 reads SMNVEV (reference sequence). J was trimmed by 3 bases and V by 4 bases; bases with no gene match: 7. The CDR3 here is CASSSSGTGRYEQYF. The CDR3 DNA is TGTGCCAGCAGTTCCTCCGGGACAGGGCGCTACGAGCAGTACTTC.

In this sample, this clone turned up once. The chain couples TRBV3-1 (or the pseudogene TRBV3-2) to TRBJ2-1; the match to TRBD2 covers 8 bases. The V gene's germline CDR1 is LGHDT and CDR2 YNNKEL (reference sequence). V trimming: 3 bases; J trimming: 5 bases; junction bases outside the gene matches: 6. CDR3 length equals 15 residues. The CDR3 region is CASSQSGRLDNEQFF. In DNA form, the CDR3 reads TGTGCCAGCAGCCAGAGCGGGAGACTCGACAATGAGCAGTTCTTC.

On this clone itself: Because the CDR3's place on the DNA is in doubt, the DNA is left out and the CDR3 is given as listed by TCRdb. V usage is TRBV6-5 and J usage is TRBJ1-5. The length of the CDR3 is 15 amino acids, counting both ends. The germline CDR1 and CDR2 sequences are MNHEY and SVGAGI. The CDR3 here is CASSSSTGAGQPQHF.

The chain links TRBV7-9 to TRBJ1-1; perhaps TRBD1 as D (5 bases). Between the trimmed V and J ends, which lost 0 bases and 0 bases, there was a span of 20 bases. The CDR3 consists of 19 residues. Germline assignment: CDR1 SEHNR and CDR2 FQNEAQ (reference sequence). The CDR3 protein is CASSLAIGAVSTMNTEAFF. The CDR3 DNA is TGTGCCAGCAGCTTAGCTATTGGGGCAGTATCCACTATGAACACTGAAGCTTTCTTT.

The V and J genes are TRBV6-5 and TRBJ2-1, with D possibly being TRBD2 (5 bases). The CDR3 has 15 residues. V was trimmed by 8 bases and J by 1 base, leaving 15 bases between them. The germline CDR1 and CDR2 sequences are MNHEY and SVGAGI. The CDR3 here is CASERRGGSYNEQFF. CDR3 sequence (DNA): TGTGCCAGCGAACGAAGAGGAGGATCCTACAATGAGCAGTTCTTC.

The gene calls are TRBV7-8 and TRBJ1-1; TRBD1 might be the D (5 bases). The CDR3 runs to 13 residues. Between the trimmed V and J ends, which lost 9 bases and 6 bases, there was a span of 17 bases. CDR1 SGHVS and CDR2 FQNEAQ come from the germline V gene. The CDR3 is CASFGQGSSEAFF. The CDR3 region has the DNA TGTGCCAGTTTTGGGCAGGGCAGCTCTGAAGCTTTCTTT.

The chain is built from TRBV19 and TRBJ1-5; the D gene is possibly TRBD1 (6 bases). The CDR3 spans 13 residues. CDR1 LNHDA and CDR2 SQIVND come from the germline V gene (reference sequence). Between the trimmed V and J ends, which lost 6 bases and 5 bases, there was a span of 11 bases. The CDR3: CASRDPGDQPQHF. The CDR3 DNA is TGTGCCAGTAGGGACCCAGGGGATCAGCCCCAGCATTTT.

The chain carries TRBV20-1 and TRBJ2-3; 10 nucleotides match TRBD2. The germline gives CDR1 DFQATT, CDR2 SNEGSKA (reference sequence). V lost 4 bases, J lost 1 base, and 5 bases stayed unmatched. The CDR3 is made up of 15 amino acids. For the CDR3, the DNA is TGCAGTGCTAATGAAGCGGGGGGGGGCACAGATACGCAGTATTTT. Translation gives CSANEAGGGTDTQYF.

The CDR3 is CASSLTSGSTIGELFF. The DNA for the CDR3 is TGCGCCAGCAGCTTAACTAGCGGGAGTACGATCGGGGAGCTGTTTTTT. The chain has TRBV5-1 and TRBJ2-2; 11 bases align to TRBD2. J gave up 7 bases and V 2 bases, and 7 bases lay outside the gene matches. Per the germline V gene, CDR1 is SGHRS and CDR2 is YFSETQ. CDR3 length: 16 residues.

The chain has TRBV11-2 and TRBJ2-7, with a possible D match to TRBD1 (5 bases). The CDR3 totals 14 residues. Trimming took 5 bases from V and 5 from J, leaving 16 bases between them. Per germline, CDR1 SGHAT and CDR2 FQNNGV. Here the CDR3 reads CASSRFFRVDEQYF. CDR3 nucleotide sequence: TGTGCCAGCAGCCGTTTTTTCAGGGTTGACGAGCAGTACTTC.

The rearrangement links TRBV29-1 to TRBJ1-1; tentative D call: TRBD1 (6 bases). Germline V gives CDR1 SQVTM, CDR2 ANQGSEA. V was cut by 7 bases and J by 2 bases, with 14 bases left in between. This CDR3 is 13 amino acids long. DNA for the CDR3: TGCAGCGCAAAAGGACAGATTAACACTGAAGCTTTCTTT. As protein: CSAKGQINTEAFF.